The T cell receptor (beta chain) described here comes from a study of blood T cell repertoires in COVID-19. Study at large: The cDNA or gDNA used as material had been derived from T cells, B-cell-depleted T cells, or PBMCs.

Germline V lookup: CDR1 MNHNY, CDR2 SVGAGI (reference sequence). This CDR3 is built from 13 residues. The germline V and J ends were trimmed by 8 bases and 1 base, with 12 bases remaining between them. Original data processing: How many nucleated cells were present was estimated from reference gene primer amplification. Measured with immunoSEQ multiplex PCR; TCRdb has only the in-frame clones, and not every one. Clonal size and the V and J genes are those of that table, whereas D and trimming came from the DNA. The table lists 300,000 to 350,000 clones, approximately 89% of them singletons. The TCR originated in a woman in her sixties or seventies with COVID-19, enrolled during active disease. Sequencing was carried out using peripheral blood. V usage is TRBV6-6 and J usage is TRBJ2-7, with TRBD1 as a possible D gene (6 bases). CDR3 bases: TGTGCCAGCGTCGGACAGATTTCCTACGAGCAGTACTTC. Translated: CASVGQISYEQYF.